This TCR beta chain was obtained from a study of siplizumab effects on memory and regulatory T cells (dated by TCRdb to about 2019). Notes on the research overall: The study examined how the anti-CD2 antibody siplizumab affects alloreactive T-cell subsets in allogeneic mixed lymphocyte reactions built from human PBMCs. Broader findings and caveats from the paper: Among mappable alloreactive CD4+ clones, an average Treg-derived fraction of about 69% was observed with siplizumab, compared with around 28% in control reactions. Compared with memory T cells, unstimulated naive T cells appeared more diverse, and naive cells seemed to make a substantial contribution to the alloresponse. No functional confirmation was obtained for the suppressive function of proliferating Tregs from siplizumab cultures. The cumulative frequency of alloreactive sequences that could be traced back to unstimulated CD4+ memory T cells was significantly reduced by siplizumab. Because sequences below about 10^-5 frequency were poorly captured, only a minor fraction of alloreactive clones could be mapped to unstimulated subsets. A naive or memory phenotype could not be assigned to roughly 75-96% of proliferating CD4+ or CD8+ clones.

Relative to germline, V is 7 bases shorter and J is 10 bases shorter, with 16 bases between their ends. The CDR3 runs 12 residues from the cysteine to the phenylalanine. The retained sequence is limited to the CDR3, 36 bases, with the frame set at the first base. Per the germline V gene (reference sequence), MNHNY is the CDR1 and SVGAGI is the CDR2. Libraries were built with the immunoSEQ multiplex PCR assay. The deep sequencing platform assayed some 98,000 TCR templates per sample. Genomic DNA extracted from sorted T cells was the material used for TCRbeta CDR3 sequencing. In the original analysis: The R programming language was used for clonal analysis of TCRbeta CDR3 data. Comparing unstimulated samples against CFSE-low samples taken after the reaction was how alloreactive CD4+ and CD8+ clones were defined. Regulatory or non-regulatory origin of alloreactive CD4+ clones was assigned by matching sequences to the sorted unstimulated Treg and non-Treg repertoires. Not all clones reach the TCRdb copy of this immuneACCESS table, which keeps in-frame sequences only. Checked studies attribute under half of the gap to unresolved V genes and leave the rest unexplained. That table is the source of V, J and clone size, and D and trimming were worked out from the DNA. The table for this sample lists some 100,000 clones; about 92% of them were counted only once. More than 0.65% of the sample is taken by the ten largest.

As concerns this clone: Its antigen specificity is not known. Per-nucleotide qualities are absent, and no much larger clonotype sits a single base away.

Sorted unstimulated T cells, along with proliferating T cells recovered from mixed lymphocyte reactions, underwent TCRbeta CDR3 sequencing. Fresh whole blood from roughly ten HLA-typed healthy donors was used to isolate PBMCs. To map where alloreactive clones came from, unstimulated CD4+ regulatory T cells were FACS-sorted. The TCR was taken from a human donor in good health. The chain couples TRBV6-6 to TRBJ1-1; the best D guess is TRBD1, with 5 bases matching. Sequencing used Tregs sorted from blood. The bases are TGTGCCAGCAACACCAGGGTTAGGGCAGCTTTCTTT. This is translated as CASNTRVRAAFF.